This entry is about one T cell receptor (beta chain). Its matching antigen is unknown. These data come from a study of cytomegalovirus exposure and HLA in healthy donors. Regarding the study as a whole: TCR clusters originating in the first cohort tended to co-occur in the roughly 120 validation repertoires, according to a later analysis. Across donors, most TCRs were seen rarely, yet some public ones were widespread.

V shed 5 bases and J 9 bases; nucleotides not matched to a gene: 8. The CDR3 sequence is 14 residues long. The germline gives CDR1 LNHDA, CDR2 SQIVND (reference sequence). Clones were read by immunoSEQ multiplex PCR, and TCRdb kept only the in-frame ones, dropping some. The data show 75,000 to 95,000 clones, about 96% seen once. This clonotype was sampled from a man in his late teens or twenties in good health and CMV-seronegative. The sequencing input was PBMCs. This chain links TRBV19 with TRBJ2-1; 9 bases are shared with TRBD2. CDR3 sequence: CASSPSGVTGEQFF. Written as DNA, the CDR3 is TGTGCCAGTAGTCCTAGCGGGGTTACTGGTGAGCAGTTCTTC.